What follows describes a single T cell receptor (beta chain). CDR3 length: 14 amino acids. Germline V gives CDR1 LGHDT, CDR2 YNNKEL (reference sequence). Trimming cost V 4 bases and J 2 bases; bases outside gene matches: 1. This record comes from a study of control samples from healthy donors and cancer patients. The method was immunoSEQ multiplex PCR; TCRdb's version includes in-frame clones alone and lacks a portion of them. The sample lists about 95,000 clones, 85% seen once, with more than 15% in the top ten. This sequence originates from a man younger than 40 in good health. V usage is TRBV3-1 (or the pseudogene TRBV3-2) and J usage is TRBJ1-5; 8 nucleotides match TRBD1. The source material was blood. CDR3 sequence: CASSLTGGNQPQHF. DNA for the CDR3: TGTGCCAGCAGCCTGACAGGGGGCAATCAGCCCCAGCATTTT.